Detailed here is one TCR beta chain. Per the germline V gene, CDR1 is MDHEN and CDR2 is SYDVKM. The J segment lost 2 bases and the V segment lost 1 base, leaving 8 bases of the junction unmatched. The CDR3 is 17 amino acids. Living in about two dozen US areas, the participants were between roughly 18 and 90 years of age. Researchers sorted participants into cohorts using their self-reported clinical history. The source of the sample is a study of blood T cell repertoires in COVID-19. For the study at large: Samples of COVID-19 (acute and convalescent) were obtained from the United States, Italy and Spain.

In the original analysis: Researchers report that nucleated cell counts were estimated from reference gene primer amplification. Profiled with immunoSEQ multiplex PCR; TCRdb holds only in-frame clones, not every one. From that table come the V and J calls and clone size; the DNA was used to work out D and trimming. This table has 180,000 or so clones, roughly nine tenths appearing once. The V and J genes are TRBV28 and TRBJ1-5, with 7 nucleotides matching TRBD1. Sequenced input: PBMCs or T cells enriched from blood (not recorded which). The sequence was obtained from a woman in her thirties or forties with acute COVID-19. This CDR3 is CASSLFLGQAGNQPQHF. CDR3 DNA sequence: TGTGCCAGCAGTTTATTTCTCGGACAGGCGGGCAATCAGCCCCAGCATTTT.